These 3 T cell receptor beta chains came from one sample sequenced in a study of cytomegalovirus exposure and HLA in healthy donors (dated by TCRdb to 2016 to 2017). To prepare the library, the immunoSEQ multiplex PCR assay was applied. A mixture of 60 forward primers for TCR Vbeta segments and 13 reverse primers for TCR Jbeta segments was used in the multiplex PCR. TCRdb provides this immuneACCESS table in a form limited to in-frame rearrangements. Some clones are lacking; in checked studies, under half of them reflect an unresolved V gene, and why the rest are absent is not known. The sample's clone listing holds 34,000 or so clones. The top ten constitute around 5% of the sample. Sample: PBMCs. The receptors derive from a female donor in good health and CMV-seronegative.

The V call is TRBV6-4, the J call TRBJ2-1, with TRBD1 identical over 11 bases. The germline V gene has CDR1 MRHNA and CDR2 SNTAGT. V shed 2 bases and J 6 bases; nucleotides not matched to a gene: 3. This CDR3 is 15 amino acids long. Here the CDR3 DNA reads TGTGCCAGCAGTGACGGGACAGGGGGAGGCAATGAGCAGTTCTTC. Protein product: CASSDGTGGGNEQFF.

This sequence joins TRBV10-3 and TRBJ2-7, with a possible D match to TRBD1 (5 bases). Germline CDR1 is ENHRY and CDR2 is SYGVKD. The CDR3 is 14 amino acids. V lost 3 bases and J lost 1, with 10 bases in between. CDR3 region: CAISEGVQSYEQYF. The CDR3 DNA reads as TGTGCCATCAGTGAAGGGGTCCAGTCCTACGAGCAGTACTTC.

The chain has TRBV2 and TRBJ1-5, with TRBD1 identical over 8 bases. This CDR3 has 15 amino acids. With 8 bases clipped from V and 5 bases from J, the junction kept 11 bases outside the gene matches. Looked up from germline, CDR1 is SNHLY and CDR2 is FYNNEI. The chain's CDR3 is CASSLETGAHQPQHF. The CDR3 bases are TGTGCCAGCTCCCTCGAGACAGGGGCGCATCAGCCCCAGCATTTT.